These 25 T cell receptor beta chains were sequenced from one sample in a study of blood T cell repertoires in COVID-19 (dated by TCRdb to the early 2020s). Libraries were built with the immunoSEQ multiplex PCR assay. The table was pulled from immuneACCESS by TCRdb, which kept in-frame rearrangements only. Such tables lose some clones; where checked, under half of the loss comes from unresolved V genes, and the rest has no known cause. The sample table records roughly 77,000 clones; 65% to 85% of these occur just once. Of the sample, more than 12% is held by the ten largest clones. Input material: peripheral blood. The receptors were gathered from a man between 60 and 70 years old with COVID-19, enrolled during active disease.

The chain couples TRBV5-1 to TRBJ1-6; D is possibly TRBD1 (6 bases). V dropped 0 bases and J dropped 0 bases, with 16 bases sitting between them. This CDR3 is 19 amino acids long. Germline CDR1 and CDR2: SGHRS and YFSETQ. The CDR3 here is CASSLAGAGTSSYNSPLHF. CDR3 coding DNA: TGCGCCAGCAGCTTGGCAGGGGCAGGGACCAGCTCCTATAATTCACCCCTCCACTTT.

The V gene is TRBV19, the J gene TRBJ2-5; 8 positions agree with TRBD2. From germline, CDR1 is LNHDA and CDR2 SQIVND (reference sequence). V lost 4 bases and J lost 2; bases outside the gene matches: 9. The CDR3 extends over 16 amino acids. CDR3 bases: TGTGCCAGTAGTACCCAGGAGGCGGGGGGACAAGAGACCCAGTACTTC. Amino acid sequence: CASSTQEAGGQETQYF. The full variable domain, in which reference TRBV19 and TRBJ2-5 provide the parts outside the CDR3, is DGGITQSPKYLFRKEGQNVTLSCEQNLNHDAMYWYRQDPGQGLRLIYYSQIVNDFQKGDIAEGYSVSREKKESFPLTVTSAQKNPTAFYLCASSTQEAGGQETQYFGPGTRLLVL.

The V and J genes are TRBV10-3 and TRBJ1-2; TRBD1 agrees at 7 bases. CDR3 size: 13 residues. Germline V lookup: CDR1 ENHRY, CDR2 SYGVKD. Trimming at V came to 9 bases and at J to 3 bases, leaving 7 bases not matched to a gene. The CDR3 reads CAILQGSDYGYTF. Written as DNA, the CDR3 is TGTGCCATTCTACAGGGGTCGGACTATGGCTACACCTTC.

V gene TRBV5-4 combines with J gene TRBJ2-3; D not certain. The CDR3 loop spans 14 amino acids. Germline-derived CDR1 and CDR2 are SGHNT and YYREEE (reference sequence). Deletions cut 3 bases from V and 0 bases from J, with 8 bases between. The CDR3 loop reads CASSSYRSTDTQYF. In nucleotides, the CDR3 is TGTGCCAGCAGCTCATACAGAAGCACAGATACGCAGTATTTT.

V usage is TRBV5-1 and J usage is TRBJ2-1, with TRBD1 as a possible D gene (6 bases). Per the germline V gene, CDR1 is SGHRS and CDR2 is YFSETQ. V was trimmed by 4 bases and J by 5 bases, leaving 13 bases between them. The CDR3 has 14 residues. CDR3 loop: CASSIDRSNNEQFF. CDR3 bases: TGCGCCAGCAGCATCGACAGGTCTAACAATGAGCAGTTCTTC.

The rearrangement uses TRBV30 and TRBJ2-1, with TRBD2 matching 9 bases. The CDR3 has 17 amino acids. Looked up from germline, CDR1 is GTSNPN and CDR2 is SVGIG (reference sequence). The V segment lost 2 bases and the J segment 4 bases; nucleotides outside the gene matches: 12. CDR3 in amino acids: CAWSWGLAAKNYNEQFF. The CDR3 DNA follows: TGTGCCTGGAGTTGGGGACTAGCCGCGAAAAATTACAATGAGCAGTTCTTC.

This clone has just one count. V is TRBV6-5 and J is TRBJ2-5, with D maybe TRBD2 (5 bases). The CDR3 is 14 amino acids. Germline-derived CDR1 and CDR2 are MNHEY and SVGAGI. The ends were cut back, 7 bases at V and 3 bases at J, with 15 bases in the middle. DNA of the CDR3: TGTGCCAGCAACCTGGGAGTTTTTGAAGAGACCCAGTACTTC. Translation: CASNLGVFEETQYF.

The chain is built from TRBV29-1 and TRBJ2-1, with a tentative D call TRBD2 (5 bases). From germline, CDR1 is SQVTM and CDR2 ANQGSEA. V was clipped by 7 bases and J by 6 bases, with 16 bases between them. CDR3 length: 13 amino acids. Written as DNA, the CDR3 is TGCAGCGCCCGAGCAGCGGTCATCAATGAGCAGTTCTTC. This translates into CSARAAVINEQFF.

The rearrangement uses TRBV14 and TRBJ1-2, with 7 bases matching TRBD1. J was trimmed by 4 bases and V by 1 base; bases with no gene match: 6. The length of the CDR3 is 15 residues. In germline, CDR1 is SGHDN, CDR2 FVKESK. The CDR3 DNA sequence: TGTGCCAGCAGCCAAGGGTCAGGGGGGCCCTATGGCTACACCTTC. Its translation: CASSQGSGGPYGYTF. Combining the CDR3 with reference TRBV14 and TRBJ1-2 gives the whole variable domain EAGVTQFPSHSVIEKGQTVTLRCDPISGHDNLYWYRRVMGKEIKFLLHFVKESKQDESGMPNNRFLAERTGGTYSTLKVQPAELEDSGVYFCASSQGSGGPYGYTFGSGTRLTVV.

This clone was counted a few times. The chain employs TRBV6-6 and TRBJ1-3; D remains unclear. Germline-derived CDR1 and CDR2 are MNHNY and SVGAGI (reference sequence). The CDR3 has 13 amino acids. The V gene lost 0 bases and the J gene lost 7 bases, with 7 bases spanning the gap. CDR3: CASSYSEFNTIYF. For the CDR3, the DNA is TGTGCCAGCAGTTACTCTGAGTTTAACACCATATATTTT.

This chain links TRBV7-3 with TRBJ2-1, with 11 bases identical to TRBD2. The CDR3 is 15 residues long. With 5 bases clipped from V and 2 bases from J, the junction kept 2 bases outside the gene matches. Germline values: CDR1 SGHTA, CDR2 FQGTGA. The CDR3 DNA follows: TGTGCCAGCAGCCCGGGACTAGCGGCCTACAATGAGCAGTTCTTC. This translates into CASSPGLAAYNEQFF.

The V gene is TRBV3-1 (or the pseudogene TRBV3-2), the J gene TRBJ2-4, with D maybe TRBD1 (5 bases). V lost 2 bases, J lost 16 bases, and 15 bases lay in between. Germline CDR1 LGHDT, CDR2 YNNKEL (reference sequence). The CDR3 length is 12 residues. CDR3 DNA: TGTGCCAGCAGCCAAAAGACGACAGCCCAATACTTC. The encoded protein is CASSQKTTAQYF.

This clone came up once. The gene calls are TRBV6-6 and TRBJ2-1; D is perhaps TRBD1 (5 bases). The CDR3 length is 14 residues. Per the germline V gene, CDR1 is MNHNY and CDR2 is SVGAGI (reference sequence). The V end lost 0 bases, the J end lost 7 bases, and 10 bases lay between the germline ends. CDR3 DNA sequence: TGTGCCAGCAGTTACTCGGGGCCATTGAATGAGCAGTTCTTC. Translation: CASSYSGPLNEQFF.

The chain couples TRBV5-1 to TRBJ2-2, with TRBD1 matching over 8 bases. The CDR3 covers 17 residues. Germline V gene data show CDR1 as SGHRS and CDR2 as YFSETQ. The V and J ends lost 4 bases and 3 bases, in that order; junction bases with no gene match: 11. CDR3 sequence: CASSLRDRPSHTGELFF. CDR3 bases: TGCGCCAGCAGCCTTCGGGACAGGCCGAGCCACACCGGGGAGCTGTTTTTT.

The chain links TRBV28 to TRBJ1-2, with unresolved D. This CDR3 has 15 amino acids. CDR1 is MDHEN, CDR2 SYDVKM, per germline. V dropped 7 bases and J dropped 5 bases, with 20 bases sitting between them. The CDR3 DNA follows: TGTGCCAGCATCAAAAACCGCGGCGGTTTATATGGCTACACCTTC. Its translation is CASIKNRGGLYGYTF.

The CDR3 protein is CAISEPTGRTFF. The CDR3 DNA reads TGTGCCATCAGTGAACCGACAGGGCGGACTTTCTTT. V gene TRBV10-3 combines with J gene TRBJ1-1; 7 bases match TRBD1. With V trimmed by 3 bases and J by 12 bases, 7 bases remained unmatched. The germline V gene has CDR1 ENHRY and CDR2 SYGVKD. This CDR3 is 12 amino acids long.

The rearrangement joins TRBV28 to TRBJ1-4; 9 nucleotides align to TRBD1. The CDR3 is 15 residues long. From germline, CDR1 is MDHEN and CDR2 SYDVKM. V was clipped by 7 bases and J by 8 bases; unmatched bases: 11. The CDR3 DNA reads TGTGCCAGCACCAAACAGGGGGCGCGTACCGAAAAACTGTTTTTT. It encodes CASTKQGARTEKLFF.

This clone was observed a single time. The chain joins TRBV24-1 to TRBJ1-1; possible D gene TRBD1, 6 bases. Germline V CDR1 and CDR2: KGHDR, SFDVKD. Trimming took 1 base from V and 4 from J, leaving 15 bases between them. The CDR3 length is 16 residues. CDR3 sequence (DNA): TGTGCCACCAGTGATTTCAGACAGGCGTCGAGCACTGAAGCTTTCTTT. It specifies CATSDFRQASSTEAFF.

This chain connects TRBV6-5 to TRBJ2-5; D perhaps matches TRBD1 (5 bases). The CDR3 has 14 amino acids. Looked up from germline, CDR1 is MNHEY and CDR2 is SVGAGI. The V end lost 7 bases, the J end lost 2 bases, and 14 bases lay between the germline ends. The CDR3 spells CASNQLTAQETQYF. In DNA, the CDR3 is TGTGCCAGCAACCAACTGACAGCTCAAGAGACCCAGTACTTC.

Here the CDR3 reads CASSRDRGPDTQYF. The DNA for the CDR3 is TGTGCCAGCAGCAGGGACAGGGGGCCAGATACGCAGTATTTT. The chain is built from TRBV11-3 and TRBJ2-3; 12 bases fit TRBD1. Trimming at V came to 5 bases and at J to 4 bases, leaving 1 base not matched to a gene. CDR3 size: 14 residues. Germline CDR1 SGHNT, CDR2 YENEEA.

CDR3 sequence: CASSPDRAQGYTF. CDR3 DNA sequence: TGTGCCAGCAGCCCCGACAGGGCCCAGGGCTACACCTTC. The chain has TRBV7-2 and TRBJ1-2, with 7 bases identical to TRBD1. After removal of 5 bases from V and 8 bases from J, the junction contained 8 bases not matched to a gene. CDR1 and CDR2 (germline): SGHTA, FQGNSA. The CDR3 consists of 13 residues.

This chain uses TRBV11-2 with TRBJ2-5; a weak D match, TRBD1 (6 bases). The CDR3 sequence is 16 residues long. Per germline, CDR1 SGHAT and CDR2 FQNNGV. V was trimmed by 4 bases and J by 7 bases, leaving 22 bases between them. CDR3 nucleotide sequence: TGTGCCAGCAGCTCAGTGAGAGGGACACCCCAGGGGACCCAGTACTTC. Translating it yields CASSSVRGTPQGTQYF.

This chain links TRBV6-1 with TRBJ2-3; D not resolved. The CDR3 is 14 amino acids. Germline-derived CDR1 and CDR2 are MNHNS and SASEGT. The V and J ends lost 1 base and 2 bases respectively, with 7 bases between them. The CDR3 sequence is CASSEGPLTDTQYF. For the CDR3, the DNA is TGTGCCAGCAGTGAAGGGCCCCTCACAGATACGCAGTATTTT.

The chain employs TRBV12-5 and TRBJ2-7; 12 bases are shared with TRBD1. The germline V gene encodes CDR1 LGHNT and CDR2 FRNRAP. CDR3 length: 14 residues. Germline trimming cut 7 bases from V and 6 bases from J; bases unmatched to any gene: 7. The CDR3 reads CASESGTGGLEQYF. Here the CDR3 DNA reads TGTGCTAGTGAATCCGGGACAGGGGGCCTCGAGCAGTACTTC. The full variable domain, in which reference TRBV12-5 and TRBJ2-7 provide the parts outside the CDR3, is DARVTQTPRHKVTEMGQEVTMRCQPILGHNTVFWYRQTMMQGLELLAYFRNRAPLDDSGMPKDRFSAEMPDATLATLKIQPSEPRDSAVYFCASESGTGGLEQYFGPGTRLTVT.

J is TRBJ2-2 and V is TRBV28, with a weak D call TRBD1 (6 bases). The length of the CDR3 is 15 residues. Germline V gene sequence: CDR1 MDHEN, CDR2 SYDVKM. V gave up 6 bases and J gave up 3 bases, with 14 bases separating them. Written as DNA, the CDR3 is TGTGCCAGCAGGTACTCCTCAGGGGACACCGGGGAGCTGTTTTTT. As protein: CASRYSSGDTGELFF.